The sequence of this T cell receptor beta chain was determined in a study of cytotoxic CD8 clonotypes in ibrutinib-treated CLL. The assay was immunoSEQ multiplex PCR, and TCRdb's table has in-frame clones only and misses some. This sample has about 92,000 clones, with 60% to 80% found just once. The CDR3 is 14 amino acids. V lost 0 bases and J 4 bases, leaving 8 bases between the germline ends. CDR1 SGHRS and CDR2 YFSETQ come from the germline V gene. Sequencing was performed on PBMCs, taken after 24 months of ibrutinib treatment. The origin of this receptor is a human donor with chronic lymphocytic leukemia. This sequence joins TRBV5-1 and TRBJ2-1; maybe TRBD1 (6 bases). This CDR3 reads CASSLGQDYNEQFF. DNA of the CDR3: TGCGCCAGCAGCTTGGGACAGGATTACAATGAGCAGTTCTTC.